This is a list of T cell receptor beta chains from one sample in a study of OX40 agonist ivuxolimab in advanced cancers. TCRdb keeps only in-frame clones here, not all; method: immunoSEQ multiplex PCR. The sample lists about 22,000 clones, 70% to 90% occurring once. Sequencing was performed on CD4+ or CD8+ T cells sorted from blood, taken in a trial of the OX40 agonist ivuxolimab. All receptors come from an adult with an advanced solid tumor such as melanoma, head and neck, liver or kidney cancer. CDR3s include the opening cysteine and the closing phenylalanine or tryptophan. Each record gives: J gene, clone size, D gene, V gene, CDR3 DNA, CDR3 protein. The D gene is left open where the match is weak. The listing skips clone size in some rows; elsewhere it reads once, few, many or a size class.

J gene: TRBJ2-5; clone size: NA; D gene: NA; V gene: TRBV7-9; CDR3 DNA: TGTGCCAGCAGCACCCGGGGGGCGGGGACCCAGTACTTC; CDR3 protein: CASSTRGAGTQYF
J gene: TRBJ2-3; clone size: medium-sized; D gene: TRBD2; V gene: TRBV9; CDR3 DNA: TGTGCCAGCAGCCCCCCGGCGGGAGTCTGGGATACGCAGTATTTT; CDR3 protein: CASSPPAGVWDTQYF
J gene: TRBJ1-1; clone size: few; D gene: NA; V gene: TRBV19; CDR3 DNA: TGTGCCAGTAGTATTGGGACAGAAGCTTTCTTT; CDR3 protein: CASSIGTEAFF
J gene: TRBJ2-1; clone size: NA; D gene: NA; V gene: TRBV5-4; CDR3 DNA: TGTGCCAGCAGCTTGGACCCGAGCTCCTACAATGAGCAGTTCTTC; CDR3 protein: CASSLDPSSYNEQFF
J gene: TRBJ2-5; clone size: NA; D gene: TRBD2; V gene: TRBV7-9; CDR3 DNA: TGTGCCAGCAGCCCCCCAGGGCTAGCGGGAGTTGGAGAGACCCAGTACTTC; CDR3 protein: CASSPPGLAGVGETQYF
J gene: TRBJ2-7; clone size: NA; D gene: TRBD1; V gene: TRBV19; CDR3 DNA: TGTGCCAGTAGTTTCCAGGGGGCTTACGAGCAGTACTTC; CDR3 protein: CASSFQGAYEQYF
J gene: TRBJ1-6; clone size: NA; D gene: NA; V gene: TRBV21-1; CDR3 DNA: TGTGCCAGCAGCAAGCGGGGCTGCCTTAATTCACCCCTCCACTTT; CDR3 protein: CASSKRGCLNSPLHF
J gene: TRBJ2-5; clone size: few; D gene: TRBD2; V gene: TRBV11-2; CDR3 DNA: TGTGCCAGCAGCTTGGGCCATGAGGTGGGAGGGGAAAAAGAGACCCAGTACTTC; CDR3 protein: CASSLGHEVGGEKETQYF
J gene: TRBJ2-5; clone size: NA; D gene: NA; V gene: TRBV30; CDR3 DNA: TGTGCCTGGAGTGAGGCAGAGACCCAAGAGACCCAGTACTTC; CDR3 protein: CAWSEAETQETQYF
J gene: TRBJ2-7; clone size: NA; D gene: NA; V gene: TRBV18; CDR3 DNA: TGTGCCAGCTCACCAAGGGGGGATCCCGCTTTTCGGTCCACGAACTACGAGCAGTACTTC; CDR3 protein: CASSPRGDPAFRSTNYEQYF
J gene: TRBJ2-1; clone size: NA; D gene: TRBD2; V gene: TRBV5-1; CDR3 DNA: TGCGCCAGCAGCTTGGACGGGAGGCCCGTGATGGAGCAGTTCTTC; CDR3 protein: CASSLDGRPVMEQFF
J gene: TRBJ2-1; clone size: NA; D gene: TRBD2; V gene: TRBV29-1; CDR3 DNA: TGCAGCGTTGAGGGTAGCGGGATCTCCTACAATGAGCAGTTCTTC; CDR3 protein: CSVEGSGISYNEQFF
J gene: TRBJ2-7; clone size: few; D gene: NA; V gene: TRBV27; CDR3 DNA: TGTGCCAGCAGTCCCATCGTATCCTCCTACGAGCAGTACTTC; CDR3 protein: CASSPIVSSYEQYF
J gene: TRBJ1-2; clone size: few; D gene: NA; V gene: TRBV6-5; CDR3 DNA: TGTGCCAGCAGTTACGATCGGGTCGGGGGTAACTATGGCTACACCTTC; CDR3 protein: CASSYDRVGGNYGYTF
J gene: TRBJ2-5; clone size: NA; D gene: TRBD1; V gene: TRBV6-1; CDR3 DNA: TGTGCCAGCAGTGTACCCCGGGACAGGGAACCGCAAGAGACCCAGTACTTC; CDR3 protein: CASSVPRDREPQETQYF
J gene: TRBJ2-1; clone size: once; D gene: TRBD2; V gene: TRBV7-7; CDR3 DNA: TGTGCCAGCAGCTTAGCCCTAGCGGGAGTAAATGAGCAGTTCTTC; CDR3 protein: CASSLALAGVNEQFF
J gene: TRBJ2-7; clone size: NA; D gene: NA; V gene: TRBV4-1; CDR3 DNA: TGCGCCAGCAGCCAAGAACGAGGGGTAAGCTCCTACGAGCAGTACTTC; CDR3 protein: CASSQERGVSSYEQYF
J gene: TRBJ2-1; clone size: NA; D gene: TRBD2; V gene: TRBV5-4; CDR3 DNA: TGTGCCAGCAGCTGGAAAGCGGGAGGCATCTCCTACAATGAGCAGTTCTTC; CDR3 protein: CASSWKAGGISYNEQFF